This T cell receptor beta chain is from a study of T cells in Graves' hyperthyroidism and ophthalmopathy. On the study more broadly: At the time of initial diagnosis and before any treatment, peripheral blood was collected.

Study results and caveats: Blood held most thyroid clonotypes expanded above 0.001 frequency. The authors' 13 V-J model separated ophthalmopathy from stable hyperthyroidism.

Amplified TCR beta CDR3 regions came from RNA transcripts. A set of HTBI primers served as the primers for a first-round RT-PCR of the TCR CDR3. Each CDR3 protein is one row after TCRdb ran MiXCR on the multiplex PCR reads. The table lists 400,000 or so distinct CDR3 sequences, about 14% of them singletons. V was pared by 5 bases and J by 7 bases, with 13 bases between. Germline loops: CDR1 SGHRS, CDR2 YFSETQ. The CDR3 is 13 amino acids. There are a few counts of this clonotype. The antigen is undetermined. The sequencing input was blood. The chain carries TRBV5-1 and TRBJ1-5; D gene ambiguous. The clonotype originates from a man in his forties or fifties with Graves' ophthalmopathy. For the CDR3, the DNA is TGCGCCAGCAGTATCCAGGCGGGGCAGCCCCAGCATTTT. It translates to CASSIQAGQPQHF.